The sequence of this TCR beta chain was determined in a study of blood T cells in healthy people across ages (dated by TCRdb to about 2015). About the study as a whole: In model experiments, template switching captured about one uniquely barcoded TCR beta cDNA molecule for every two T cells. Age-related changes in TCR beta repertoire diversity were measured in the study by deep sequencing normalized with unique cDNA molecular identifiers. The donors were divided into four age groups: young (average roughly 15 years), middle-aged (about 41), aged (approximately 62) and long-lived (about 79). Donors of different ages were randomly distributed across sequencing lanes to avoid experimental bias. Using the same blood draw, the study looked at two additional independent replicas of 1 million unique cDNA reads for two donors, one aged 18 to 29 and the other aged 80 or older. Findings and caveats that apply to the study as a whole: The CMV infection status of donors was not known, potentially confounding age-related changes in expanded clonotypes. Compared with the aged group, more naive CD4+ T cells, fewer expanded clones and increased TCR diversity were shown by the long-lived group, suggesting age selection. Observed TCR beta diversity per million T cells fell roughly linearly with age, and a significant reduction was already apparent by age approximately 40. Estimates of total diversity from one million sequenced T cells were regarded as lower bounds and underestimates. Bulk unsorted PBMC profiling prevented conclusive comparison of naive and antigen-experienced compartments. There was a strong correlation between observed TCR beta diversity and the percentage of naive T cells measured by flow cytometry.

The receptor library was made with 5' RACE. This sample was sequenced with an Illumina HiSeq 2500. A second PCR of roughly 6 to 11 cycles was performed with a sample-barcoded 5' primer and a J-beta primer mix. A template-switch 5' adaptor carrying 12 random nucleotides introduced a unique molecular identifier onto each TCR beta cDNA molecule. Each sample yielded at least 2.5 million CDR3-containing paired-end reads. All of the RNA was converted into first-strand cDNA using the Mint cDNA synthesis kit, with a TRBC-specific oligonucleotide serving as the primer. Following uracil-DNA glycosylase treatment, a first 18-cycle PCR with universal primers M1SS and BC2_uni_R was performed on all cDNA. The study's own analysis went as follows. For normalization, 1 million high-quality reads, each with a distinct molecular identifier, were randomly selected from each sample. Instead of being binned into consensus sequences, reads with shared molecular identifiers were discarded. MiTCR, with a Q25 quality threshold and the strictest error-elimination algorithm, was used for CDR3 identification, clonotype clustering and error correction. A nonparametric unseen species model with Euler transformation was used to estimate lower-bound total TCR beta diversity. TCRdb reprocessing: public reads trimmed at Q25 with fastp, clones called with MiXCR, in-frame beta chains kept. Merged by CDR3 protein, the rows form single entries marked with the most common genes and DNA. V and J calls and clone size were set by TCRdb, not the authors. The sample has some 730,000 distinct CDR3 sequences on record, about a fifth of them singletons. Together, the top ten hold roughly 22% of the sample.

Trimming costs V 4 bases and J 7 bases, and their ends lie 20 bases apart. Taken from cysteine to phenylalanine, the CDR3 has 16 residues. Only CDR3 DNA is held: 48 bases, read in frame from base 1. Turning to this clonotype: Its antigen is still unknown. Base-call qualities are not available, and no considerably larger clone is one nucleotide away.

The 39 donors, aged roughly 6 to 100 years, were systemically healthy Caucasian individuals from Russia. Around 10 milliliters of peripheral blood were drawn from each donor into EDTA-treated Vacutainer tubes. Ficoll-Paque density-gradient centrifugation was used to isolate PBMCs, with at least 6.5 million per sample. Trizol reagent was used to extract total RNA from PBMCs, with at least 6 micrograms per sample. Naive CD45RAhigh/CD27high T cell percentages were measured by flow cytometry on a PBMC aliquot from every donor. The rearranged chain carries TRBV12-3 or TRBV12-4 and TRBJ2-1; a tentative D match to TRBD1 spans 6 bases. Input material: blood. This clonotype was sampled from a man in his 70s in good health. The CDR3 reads CASSSHEGVRINEQFF. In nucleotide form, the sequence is TGTGCCAGCAGTTCCCATGAGGGGGTGAGAATAAATGAGCAGTTCTTC.